This TCR beta chain was profiled in a study of beta chain features in type 1 diabetes. Findings of the study overall: Shorter templates may be favored by PCR, equally so in patients and controls. Across all four CD4+ subsets, people with type 1 diabetes showed modestly shorter TCRB CDR3s. For patients, the naive, central memory and Treg TCRB repertoires appeared more alike than for healthy donors.

Remarks on this clone: The antigen is undetermined.

Expressed TCRB transcripts were sequenced because the entire RNA isolate underwent reverse transcription. Regulatory, naive and central memory T cell samples averaged approximately 3.3 million reads. TCRdb's copy holds only in-frame clones and misses some; the assay was immunoSEQ multiplex PCR. Among under 300,000 clones listed, around 26% were seen once. The V gene lost 6 bases and the J gene lost 1 base, with 16 bases spanning the gap. The CDR3 sequence is 16 residues long. Germline V gives CDR1 MNHEY, CDR2 SMNVEV (reference sequence). Sequenced input: central memory CD4+ T cells from blood. This TCR was recovered from a man aged 30 to 39 in good health. This chain joins TRBV27 and TRBJ1-5; D not resolved. The CDR3 DNA is TGTGCCAGCAGGGGCGCAGCCGGGAGGAGCAATCAGCCCCAGCATTTT. This translates into CASRGAAGRSNQPQHF.